This is a list of T cell receptor beta chains from one sample in a study of control samples from healthy donors and cancer patients. TCRdb's copy holds only in-frame clones and misses some; the assay was immunoSEQ multiplex PCR. The repertoire has 5,500 to 8,500 clones, roughly three quarters of them found once; the top ten carry more than 15%. The sequenced sample was formalin-fixed, paraffin-embedded tissue. These receptors originate from a male donor with melanoma. CDR3s include the opening cysteine and the closing phenylalanine or tryptophan. Fields, in order: clone size, V gene, CDR3 protein. Clone size is shown for a subset of rows, as once, few, many or a class of expanded clone.

>.|TRBV30
CAWSVILSAGWGGYTF
>.|TRBV25-1
CASSATVTNQPQHF
>.|TRBV19
CASSIPTRGNIQYF
>once|TRBV15
CATSRDTGFGGGKNIQYF
>.|TRBV7-2
CASSLDQGWSPLHF
>.|TRBV6-1
CASSESPDRPWGYTF
>.|TRBV18
CASSPADYPDTQYF
>.|TRBV4-1
CASSRGESSYEQYF
>once|TRBV19
CASTMGGTYNEQFF
>.|TRBV29-1
CSVEYGPEGKLFF
>.|TRBV2
CASRPGTGGGYEQYF
>.|TRBV18
CASSLDRTTNTGELFF
>.|TRBV2
CASREGHLDRGTQYF
>few|TRBV7-2
CASSLRTNNEQFF
>.|TRBV9
CASSVGGTEKLFF
>few|TRBV19
CASSLELSSYNEQFF
>.|TRBV28
CASSFQGQVFSYNEQFF
>.|TRBV4-1
CASSYRQGATNEKLFF
>.|TRBV5-1
CASSLGPQGLSSGNTIYF
>.|TRBV19
CASSQIRNSPLHF
>few|TRBV9
CASSVAQSTEAFF
>.|TRBV6-5
CASSYHGSNQPQHF
>.|TRBV6-2/TRBV6-3
CASSYSLVSKANTEAFF
>.|TRBV5-1
CASSLGGQIFTEAFF
>.|TRBV30
CAWSTSVGRAGELFF
>.|TRBV6-2/TRBV6-3
CASSYGRGSTDTQYF
>.|TRBV30
CAWSVLARAGTQYF
>.|TRBV9
CASSFSGNQPQHF
>.|TRBV6-2/TRBV6-3
CASSYSGLEDTQYF
>.|TRBV10-1
CASSAGLNTEAFF
>.|TRBV30
CAWVEVARNTEAFF
>.|TRBV9
CASSARGLAVLETQYF
>.|TRBV19
CASAVEGRDTQYF
>.|TRBV6-5
CASSYAIGETQYF
>.|TRBV5-1
CASSFGQGGDTQYF
>.|TRBV18
CASSRPLGQGGYNEQFF
>.|TRBV4-3
CASSQDWNSGANVLTF
>.|TRBV11-3
CASSPGQGVTEAFF
>medium-sized|TRBV18
CASSNFAGQAMNTEAFF
>.|TRBV6-1
CASREVRETEAFF
>.|TRBV6-5
CASSFRQGATIYF